This TCR beta chain was sequenced in a study of T-cell memory formation after mild COVID-19. TCRdb passed the 5' RACE reads through MiXCR, listing each CDR3 protein once. Here the sample spans roughly 300,000 distinct CDR3 sequences, around 15% being singletons. Study conclusions and caveats: The main location of contracting CD4+ clones was CM and EM, and that of contracting CD8+ clones was EMRA. Balance between CD4 and CD8 was seen in clones contracting day 15 to 85, and a CD4+ lean was seen in later expanders.

The length of the CDR3 is 14 residues. The germline V and J ends were trimmed by 1 base and 3 bases, with 9 bases remaining between them. At least ten counts were recorded for this clonotype. Its cognate antigen is unknown. The sample consisted of PBMCs or a T cell subset sorted from them (not recorded which). This rearrangement joins TRBV12-3 or TRBV12-4 to TRBJ1-2; a weak D match, TRBD1 (5 bases). This clonotype was obtained from a young man who had mild COVID-19 (a few samples of this study predate the infection). Cell type and time point are not known. The CDR3 coding sequence is TGTGCCAGCAGTTTAGACGGGACGGACTATGGCTACACCTTC. Its translation is CASSLDGTDYGYTF.